Listed below are T cell receptor beta chains from one sample, sequenced in a study of cytomegalovirus exposure and HLA in healthy donors. This table comes from immunoSEQ multiplex PCR, and its TCRdb copy is limited to in-frame clones, with some not included. Its table records about 140,000 clones. Source material: PBMCs. These receptors were collected from a young woman in good health and CMV-seronegative. Both conserved end residues are part of each CDR3. A D gene is named only where the DNA matches it firmly.

TRBD2	TRBV7-9	17	TRBJ2-1	CASSLRPPAGGYNEQFF	TGTGCCAGCAGCTTAAGGCCTCCAGCGGGAGGGTACAATGAGCAGTTCTTC
TRBD1	TRBV28	16	TRBJ1-5	CASSKTGGGLNQPQHF	TGTGCCAGCAGCAAAACAGGGGGCGGTCTCAATCAGCCCCAGCATTTT
TRBD1	TRBV29-1	11	TRBJ1-2	CSDDRGGGYTF	TGCAGCGACGACAGGGGCGGTGGCTACACCTTC
TRBD2	TRBV9	14	TRBJ2-5	CASSGSGRVETQYF	TGTGCCAGCAGCGGTAGCGGGAGAGTGGAGACCCAGTACTTC
TRBD1	TRBV5-6	16	TRBJ1-4	CASSSLDRGPNEKLFF	TGTGCCAGCAGCTCCCTCGACAGGGGACCTAATGAAAAACTGTTTTTT
TRBD1	TRBV7-6	17	TRBJ2-2	CASSPKAQGAGNGELFF	TGTGCCAGCAGCCCCAAGGCTCAGGGGGCAGGGAACGGGGAGCTGTTTTTT
.	TRBV16	14	TRBJ2-3	CASSPAEWTDTQYF	TGTGCCAGCAGCCCCGCGGAGTGGACAGATACGCAGTATTTT
.	TRBV13	13	TRBJ2-7	CASSLGRSYEQYF	TGTGCCAGCAGCTTAGGCCGGAGCTACGAGCAGTACTTC
.	TRBV4-3	14	TRBJ2-1	CASSQDGGSREQFF	TGCGCCAGCAGCCAAGATGGGGGGTCTAGAGAACAGTTCTTC
.	TRBV28	12	TRBJ1-5	CASSLPYQPQHF	TGTGCCAGCAGTCTCCCGTATCAGCCCCAGCATTTT
.	TRBV6-5	13	TRBJ2-5	CASSYGGWETQYF	TGTGCCAGCAGTTACGGGGGCTGGGAGACCCAGTACTTC
.	TRBV5-6	13	TRBJ1-5	CASSLTRAGPQHF	TGTGCCAGCAGCTTGACTAGAGCTGGGCCCCAGCATTTT
.	TRBV7-8	15	TRBJ2-5	CASSRWLGGQETQYF	TGTGCCAGCAGTAGATGGCTGGGGGGACAAGAGACCCAGTACTTC
TRBD1	TRBV4-1	15	TRBJ1-1	CASSRRQGAGTEAFF	TGCGCCAGCAGCCGTCGACAGGGGGCAGGTACTGAAGCTTTCTTT
.	TRBV14	13	TRBJ2-1	CASSQVRGGEQFF	TGTGCCAGCAGCCAAGTAAGGGGGGGCGAGCAGTTCTTC
TRBD1	TRBV5-1	14	TRBJ1-1	CASSFDRENTEAFF	TGCGCCAGCAGCTTTGACAGGGAAAACACTGAAGCTTTCTTT
.	TRBV10-3	14	TRBJ1-1	CAISVVGAGTEAFF	TGTGCCATCAGTGTCGTGGGCGCAGGCACTGAAGCTTTCTTT
TRBD2	TRBV5-4	15	TRBJ2-3	CASSRTSASTDTQYF	TGTGCCAGCAGCCGGACTAGCGCAAGCACAGATACGCAGTATTTT
.	TRBV7-8	16	TRBJ2-2	CASTENRNSNTGELFF	TGTGCCAGCACCGAAAACCGGAACAGTAACACCGGGGAGCTGTTTTTT
.	TRBV25-1	15	TRBJ2-1	CASSEKGSRGNEQFF	TGTGCCAGCAGTGAAAAAGGCAGTAGAGGGAATGAGCAGTTCTTC
.	TRBV29-1	12	TRBJ1-1	CSACGANTEAFF	TGCAGCGCCTGCGGGGCGAACACTGAAGCTTTCTTT
.	TRBV27	12	TRBJ1-1	CASSLSGREAFF	TGTGCCAGCAGTTTAAGCGGCAGGGAAGCTTTCTTT
TRBD1	TRBV13	15	TRBJ2-7	CASSLGQGSSYEQYF	TGTGCCAGCAGCCTGGGACAGGGGAGCTCCTACGAGCAGTACTTC
.	TRBV9	15	TRBJ1-1	CASSVVLGGHTEAFF	TGTGCCAGCAGCGTAGTCTTAGGAGGACACACTGAAGCTTTCTTT
TRBD1	TRBV6-5	15	TRBJ2-1	CASHGGTGYYNEQFF	TGTGCCTCCCATGGCGGGACAGGGTACTACAATGAGCAGTTCTTC
TRBD1	TRBV28	16	TRBJ2-7	CASSSYRGDTIYEQYF	TGTGCCAGCAGTTCCTACAGGGGCGATACCATCTACGAGCAGTACTTC
TRBD1	TRBV7-2	15	TRBJ1-1	CASSVAGGGNTEAFF	TGTGCCAGCAGCGTAGCAGGGGGCGGGAACACTGAAGCTTTCTTT
.	TRBV19	16	TRBJ1-4	CASSNPRDIEGEKLFF	TGTGCCAGTAGTAATCCTCGGGACATTGAAGGGGAAAAACTGTTTTTT
.	TRBV7-9	12	TRBJ1-1	CATFVRATEAFF	TGTGCCACCTTCGTCAGGGCCACTGAAGCTTTCTTT
TRBD1	TRBV29-1	12	TRBJ1-2	CSVEQGDYGYTF	TGCAGCGTTGAGCAGGGGGACTATGGCTACACCTTC
.	TRBV19	16	TRBJ1-2	CASSIRRGGPNYGYTF	TGTGCCAGTAGTATCCGTCGGGGGGGTCCGAACTATGGCTACACCTTC
.	TRBV14	14	TRBJ2-7	CASSQYLTGYEQYF	TGTGCCAGCAGCCAATATTTAACGGGTTACGAGCAGTACTTC
TRBD2	TRBV10-3	16	TRBJ2-1	CAISEPGLVSYNEQFF	TGTGCCATCAGTGAGCCAGGACTAGTATCCTACAATGAGCAGTTCTTC
.	TRBV5-1	15	TRBJ2-1	CASSLGAGPYNEQFF	TGCGCCAGCAGCTTGGGGGCAGGGCCGTACAATGAGCAGTTCTTC
.	TRBV30	12	TRBJ2-3	CAWRGGRDTQYF	TGTGCCTGGAGAGGAGGGAGGGATACGCAGTATTTT
TRBD2	TRBV30	16	TRBJ2-3	CAWSIGLAGNTDTQYF	TGTGCCTGGAGTATAGGACTAGCGGGGAACACAGATACGCAGTATTTT
TRBD2	TRBV6-1	19	TRBJ2-3	CASSEQMAGLAGVSDTQYF	TGTGCCAGCAGTGAACAAATGGCGGGACTAGCGGGAGTTTCGGATACGCAGTATTTT
TRBD1	TRBV19	11	TRBJ1-2	CAREQGNGYTF	TGTGCCAGGGAACAGGGGAACGGCTACACCTTC
.	TRBV30	13	TRBJ1-1	CAWSPGDATEAFF	TGTGCCTGGAGTCCGGGGGATGCCACTGAAGCTTTCTTT
TRBD1	TRBV2	15	TRBJ1-3	CASSGYRGAEITIYF	TGTGCCAGCAGTGGATACAGGGGTGCGGAGATCACCATATATTTT
.	TRBV6-1	12	TRBJ1-2	CASTRELYGYTF	TGTGCCAGTACTCGGGAACTCTATGGCTACACCTTC
.	TRBV2	16	TRBJ1-4	CASSAGAGYTNEKLFF	TGTGCCAGCAGCGCCGGAGCGGGGTATACTAATGAAAAACTGTTTTTT
TRBD1	TRBV7-2	14	TRBJ2-3	CASSRQGGPDTQYF	TGTGCCAGCAGCCGACAGGGTGGCCCAGATACGCAGTATTTT
TRBD1	TRBV4-1	15	TRBJ1-2	CASSQGQGSNYGYTF	TGCGCCAGCAGCCAAGGACAGGGGTCTAACTATGGCTACACCTTC
.	TRBV4-1	13	TRBJ1-1	CASSQGLDTEAFF	TGCGCCAGCAGCCAAGGACTGGACACTGAAGCTTTCTTT
.	TRBV18	15	TRBJ1-1	CASSPIEAVNTEAFF	TGTGCCAGCTCACCAATCGAGGCCGTGAACACTGAAGCTTTCTTT
TRBD1	TRBV2	15	TRBJ2-5	CASSWGPTGAETQYF	TGTGCCAGCAGCTGGGGCCCGACAGGGGCTGAGACCCAGTACTTC
.	TRBV6-1	18	TRBJ1-3	CASSEGTLGFSSGNTIYF	TGTGCCAGCAGTGAAGGGACATTGGGCTTTAGCTCTGGAAACACCATATATTTT
TRBD2	TRBV13	16	TRBJ2-1	CASSFQTSGIDNEQFF	TGTGCCAGCAGCTTCCAGACTAGCGGGATTGACAATGAGCAGTTCTTC
.	TRBV5-1	14	TRBJ1-2	CASSLEGANYGYTF	TGCGCCAGCAGCTTGGAGGGGGCTAACTATGGCTACACCTTC
TRBD1	TRBV4-3	19	TRBJ2-2	CASSQDPPGQGGGTGELFF	TGCGCCAGCAGCCAAGATCCCCCCGGACAGGGTGGTGGCACCGGGGAGCTGTTTTTT
TRBD2	TRBV2	16	TRBJ2-3	CASSEGTSGLTDTQYF	TGTGCCAGCAGTGAGGGGACTAGCGGCCTCACAGATACGCAGTATTTT
.	TRBV5-6	13	TRBJ1-5	CASSHGTPGPQHF	TGTGCCAGCAGCCACGGGACACCCGGGCCCCAGCATTTT